This T cell receptor (beta chain) was profiled in a study of human T cells and chemical hapten exposure. Study summary: Per-sample TCR yields varied mainly from small pooled library volume differences.

The CDR3 sequence is 16 residues long. V lost 5 bases, J lost 3 bases, and 10 bases stayed unmatched. CDR1 and CDR2 from the germline V gene are SGHTA and FQGNSA. This clonotype was observed a single time. TCRdb analysed the RACE reads with MiXCR anew, one entry per CDR3 protein. The repertoire holds more than 95,000 distinct CDR3 sequences, with 27% as singletons. Described time point: patch test 3, about 24 weeks after DPC sensitization. Treatment indicated: therapeutic diphenylcyclopropenone sensitization with weekly scalp DPC. The specimen comprised whole blood, sampled in connection with sensitization to the hapten diphenylcyclopropenone (DPC). This chain uses TRBV7-2 with TRBJ2-1; TRBD1 matches at 7 bases. The sequence was collected from a middle-aged man with alopecia areata. Some clones in this sample may be carry-over from other donors' samples. The CDR3 sequence is CASSPSRQGGYNEQFF. The CDR3 DNA reads as TGTGCCAGCAGCCCGAGTCGACAGGGTGGCTACAATGAGCAGTTCTTC.